This T cell receptor (beta chain) was sequenced for a study of stem cell transplantation in POMP-related autoinflammatory disease. Assay: immunoSEQ multiplex PCR; the TCRdb copy retains only in-frame clones and omits some. Among around 10,000 clones, about 76% were seen once, and the ten largest hold under 6%. Trimming took off 0 bases at V and 0 bases at J, with 4 bases between the two ends. The CDR3 has 14 amino acids. Germline CDR1 reads LGHNA; CDR2 reads YNFKEQ. This clonotype originated in a human patient with POMP-related autoinflammation and immune dysregulation (PRAID). Part of the T cells may come from the graft donor. Sequenced material: CD4+ T cells from PBMCs, taken after stem cell transplantation. The J gene is TRBJ2-3, the V gene TRBV4-2; no definite D call. CDR3: CASSQEGSTDTQYF. The DNA of the CDR3 is TGTGCCAGCAGCCAAGAGGGTAGCACAGATACGCAGTATTTT.